This T cell receptor (beta chain) came from a study of OX40 agonist ivuxolimab in advanced cancers. Findings and caveats of the study: Clones of CD4+ and CD8+ blood T cells grew by week 6 at doses of 0.1 to 3.0 mg/kg.

TCRdb keeps only in-frame clones here, not all; method: immunoSEQ multiplex PCR. The sample includes approximately 40,000 clones, roughly 78% of them seen just once. With 3 bases removed from V and 2 bases from J, the gap between germline ends came to 9 bases. The CDR3 covers 14 residues. Germline CDR1 KGHSH, CDR2 LQKENI. This clone was found once. The antigen remains unidentified. The specimen was CD4+ or CD8+ T cells sorted from blood, collected in a trial of the OX40 agonist ivuxolimab. The rearrangement joins TRBV18 to TRBJ2-3; no clear D. This clonotype was obtained from an adult with an advanced solid tumor such as melanoma, head and neck, liver or kidney cancer. The CDR3 DNA follows: TGTGCCAGCTCACCTACCTCGGACACAGATACGCAGTATTTT. It translates to CASSPTSDTDTQYF.